The 22 T cell receptor beta chains below all came from one sample that was sequenced in a study of regulatory T cells in long-lasting Graves disease. CDR3 regions were amplified by Arm-PCR using iRepertoire HTBI primers to build TCR beta libraries. MiXCR was run by TCRdb on the multiplex PCR reads, yielding one entry per CDR3 protein. The table shows more than 350,000 distinct CDR3 sequences, with roughly a fifth occurring only once. Time point specified: persistent/refractory GD, antithyroid drugs over 5 years with positive TRAb. PBMC RNA served as the TCR library source. The sample in question was peripheral blood mononuclear cells (PBMCs), obtained when the disease was refractory, from a patient treated with antithyroid drugs. The receptors originated from a female donor with Graves disease.

The table lists this clonotype with a count of one. This chain joins TRBV5-1 and TRBJ2-3, with a weak D call TRBD2 (6 bases). With 4 bases removed from V and 0 bases from J, the gap between germline ends came to 9 bases. The CDR3 spans 14 residues. In germline, CDR1 is SGHRS, CDR2 YFSETQ. CDR3 loop: CASSTGASTDTQYF. The CDR3 DNA sequence: TGCGCCAGCAGCACGGGAGCGAGCACAGATACGCAGTATTTT.

This clonotype has ten or more counts. This chain links TRBV15 with TRBJ1-2, with D unclear. The V gene lost 0 bases and the J gene lost 6 bases, with 8 bases spanning the gap. The germline V gene has CDR1 LNHNV and CDR2 YYDKDF (reference sequence). CDR3 length: 13 amino acids. The CDR3 loop is CATSRDSQDGYTF. As DNA, the CDR3 is TGTGCCACCAGCAGAGATTCCCAGGATGGCTACACCTTC.

At least ten counts were recorded for this clonotype. The chain employs TRBV27 and TRBJ2-2; D possibly corresponds to TRBD1 (6 bases). V shed 6 bases and J shed 5 bases, with 13 bases lying between them. Germline V CDR1 and CDR2: MNHEY, SMNVEV (reference sequence). This CDR3 contains 14 residues. CDR3 amino acids: CASSYRVLTGELFF. The CDR3 DNA sequence: TGTGCCAGCAGCTACAGGGTATTGACCGGGGAGCTGTTTTTT.

This clonotype was seen only a few times. V and J are TRBV20-1 and TRBJ2-7, with 8 nucleotides matching TRBD1. Per the germline V gene, CDR1 is DFQATT and CDR2 is SNEGSKA (reference sequence). The CDR3 sequence is 14 residues long. The V gene end was trimmed by 6 bases and the J gene end by 6 bases; junction bases not matched to a gene: 13. CDR3 DNA sequence: TGCAGTGCCAGACCGGGGACAGGACAGCTCGAGCAGTACTTC. Residues: CSARPGTGQLEQYF.

The chain has TRBV18 and TRBJ2-5, with a tentative D call TRBD2 (5 bases). The CDR3 length is 18 residues. V was trimmed by 1 base and J by 1 base, leaving 19 bases between them. CDR1 is KGHSH, CDR2 LQKENI, per germline. The CDR3 coding sequence is TGTGCCAGCTCACCACGTCGGTCAGCGGAGGAGTCCCAAGAGACCCAGTACTTC. Its translation is CASSPRRSAEESQETQYF.

This clonotype was recorded many times. The gene calls are TRBV12-3 or TRBV12-4 and TRBJ1-2, with 8 bases fitting TRBD1. The CDR3 is 15 amino acids. V shed 1 base, J shed 4 bases, and the junction held 5 bases outside the gene matches. The CDR3 region has the DNA TGTGCCAGCAGTTTAGGGGGGACAGGACCCTATGGCTACACCTTC. Amino acid sequence: CASSLGGTGPYGYTF.

This clonotype was seen a handful of times. The rearrangement links TRBV20-1 to TRBJ2-7; 8 nucleotides match TRBD2. The CDR3 is 13 amino acids. Germline CDR1 reads DFQATT; CDR2 reads SNEGSKA (reference sequence). V dropped 5 bases and J dropped 2; count of bases not matched to a gene: 5. This CDR3 reads CSASGRVTYEQYF. The DNA for the CDR3 is TGCAGTGCTTCCGGGAGGGTTACCTACGAGCAGTACTTC.

This clonotype was counted at least ten times. This sequence joins TRBV28 and TRBJ2-7, with 11 bases lining up with TRBD2. The CDR3 is 16 residues long. V shed 5 bases and J 2 bases; nucleotides not matched to a gene: 8. Germline lookup yields CDR1 MDHEN and CDR2 SYDVKM. CDR3 sequence (DNA): TGTGCCAGCAGTACGACGGGACTAGCGGTAACCTACGAGCAGTACTTC. As protein: CASSTTGLAVTYEQYF. The entire variable domain, with the rest obtained from reference TRBV28 and TRBJ2-7, is as follows: DVKVTQSSRYLVKRTGEKVFLECVQDMDHENMFWYRQDPGLGLRLIYFSYDVKMKEKGDIPEGYSVSREKKERFSLILESASTNQTSMYLCASSTTGLAVTYEQYFGPGTRLTVT.

In its sample, this clonotype was seen once. The V and J genes are TRBV14 and TRBJ2-5; 7 bases fit TRBD1. With V trimmed by 4 bases and J by 3 bases, 5 bases remained unmatched. Per germline, CDR1 SGHDN and CDR2 FVKESK. There are 14 residues in the CDR3. The CDR3 region is CASSRGTVKETQYF. The CDR3 nucleotides read TGTGCCAGCAGCCGAGGGACAGTGAAAGAGACCCAGTACTTC.

Many counts were recorded for this clonotype. This chain uses TRBV11-2 with TRBJ2-2; no definite D call. The V end lost 3 bases, the J end lost 3 bases, and 20 bases lay between the germline ends. The CDR3 has 18 amino acids. Per germline, CDR1 SGHAT and CDR2 FQNNGV. CDR3 residues: CASSFAIPTRSYTGELFF. The CDR3 coding sequence is TGTGCCAGCAGCTTCGCAATTCCGACTCGGAGTTACACCGGGGAGCTGTTTTTT.

This clonotype has at least ten counts. The chain recombines TRBV11-2 with TRBJ1-5; D is possibly TRBD1 (6 bases). V dropped 0 bases and J dropped 2 bases, with 14 bases sitting between them. The CDR3 has 17 residues. Germline loops: CDR1 SGHAT, CDR2 FQNNGV. The CDR3: CASSLDAGASGNQPQHF. DNA for the CDR3: TGTGCCAGCAGCTTAGATGCGGGGGCTAGCGGCAATCAGCCCCAGCATTTT.

In its sample, this clonotype was seen many times. The V and J genes are TRBV6-1 and TRBJ1-2; tentatively, D is TRBD1 (5 bases). This CDR3 contains 14 residues. The V gene lost 6 bases and the J gene lost 0 bases, with 11 bases spanning the gap. Germline lookup yields CDR1 MNHNS and CDR2 SASEGT. CDR3 nucleotide sequence: TGTGCCAGCAGATTCGGGGGAGCTAACTATGGCTACACCTTC. Encoded protein: CASRFGGANYGYTF.

This clonotype came up many times. The chain combines TRBV15 with TRBJ2-7, with D tentatively TRBD1 or TRBD2 (6 bases each). CDR3 length equals 13 residues. With 3 bases removed from V and 5 bases from J, the gap between germline ends came to 11 bases. CDR1 LNHNV and CDR2 YYDKDF come from the germline V gene (reference sequence). This CDR3 reads CATSRTGGNEQYF. CDR3 DNA: TGTGCCACCAGCAGGACAGGAGGGAACGAGCAGTACTTC. The whole variable domain, remainder taken from reference TRBV15 and TRBJ2-7, is DAMVIQNPRYQVTQFGKPVTLSCSQTLNHNVMYWYQQKSSQAPKLLFHYYDKDFNNEADTPDNFQSRRPNTSFCFLDIRSPGLGDTAMYLCATSRTGGNEQYFGPGTRLTVT.

J is TRBJ2-3 and V is TRBV28, with 8 bases matching TRBD2. The CDR3 has 15 amino acids. V dropped 7 bases and J dropped 3; count of bases not matched to a gene: 9. CDR1 and CDR2 (germline): MDHEN, SYDVKM. CDR3 bases: TGTGCCAGCACCCCTGGTAGCGGGAAGACAGATACGCAGTATTTT. Encoded protein: CASTPGSGKTDTQYF.

This clonotype was seen repeatedly, ten times or more. The genes are TRBV12-3 or TRBV12-4 and TRBJ1-2; tentative D call: TRBD1 (5 bases). V was clipped by 5 bases and J by 5 bases, with 18 bases between them. The CDR3 is 15 residues long. As DNA, the CDR3 is TGTGCCAGCAGTGTTACCGGGACGGGAGTTTATGGCTACACCTTC. Protein sequence: CASSVTGTGVYGYTF.

This chain uses TRBV20-1 with TRBJ2-7, with D possibly called TRBD1 or TRBD2 (5 bases each). The germline V and J ends were trimmed by 6 bases and 0 bases, with 15 bases remaining between them. The germline gives CDR1 DFQATT, CDR2 SNEGSKA (reference sequence). The CDR3 loop spans 14 amino acids. For the CDR3, the DNA is TGCAGTGCGGTGCCGGGACGGAGCTCCTACGAGCAGTACTTC. Encoded protein: CSAVPGRSSYEQYF.

This clonotype has a count of ten or more. The rearrangement uses TRBV6-1 and TRBJ1-2, with D possibly matching TRBD1 (6 bases). V was pared by 8 bases and J by 4 bases, with 17 bases between. Germline-derived CDR1 and CDR2 are MNHNS and SASEGT. The CDR3 extends over 14 amino acids. This CDR3 is CASRPTTGLYGYTF. CDR3 nucleotide sequence: TGTGCCAGCCGCCCTACGACAGGCCTCTATGGCTACACCTTC.

The chain combines TRBV7-9 with TRBJ2-5; TRBD1 agrees at 7 bases. V was pared by 5 bases and J by 0 bases, with 3 bases of the junction left unmatched. The germline V gene encodes CDR1 SEHNR and CDR2 FQNEAQ (reference sequence). There are 14 residues in the CDR3. The CDR3 nucleotides read TGTGCCAGCAGCAGGGGGCGGGACCAAGAGACCCAGTACTTC. It specifies CASSRGRDQETQYF.

This clonotype was recorded a few times. DNA for the CDR3: TGTGCCAACCAGGGGGGAAATAGCGGGGAGCTGTTTTTT. It encodes CANQGGNSGELFF. The chain carries TRBV28 and TRBJ2-2, with TRBD1 as a possible D gene (7 bases). The CDR3 is 13 residues long. Trimming removed 10 bases from V and 7 bases from J, with 16 bases in between. Per the germline V gene, CDR1 is MDHEN and CDR2 is SYDVKM.

This chain joins TRBV5-4 and TRBJ1-4; D gene unclear. The V end was cut by 3 bases, the J end by 0 bases, with 9 bases between. The CDR3 covers 15 residues. The germline V gene has CDR1 SGHNT and CDR2 YYREEE (reference sequence). CDR3 sequence reads: CASSSHPSTNEKLFF. CDR3 in DNA: TGTGCCAGCAGCTCACACCCTTCAACTAATGAAAAACTGTTTTTT.

The V gene is TRBV4-1, the J gene TRBJ2-2; D possibly matches TRBD1 or TRBD2 (5 bases each). The CDR3 contains 14 residues. Trimming took off 4 bases at V and 7 bases at J, with 13 bases between the two ends. The germline V gene encodes CDR1 MGHRA and CDR2 YSYEKL. CDR3 region: CASSLGEWGGELFF. The CDR3 bases are TGCGCCAGCAGCCTAGGGGAGTGGGGCGGGGAGCTGTTTTTT.

The gene calls are TRBV28 and TRBJ2-3, with D possibly matching TRBD1 (6 bases). The germline gives CDR1 MDHEN, CDR2 SYDVKM. Trimming pared 5 bases from V and 2 bases from J, leaving 17 bases between. CDR3 length equals 16 residues. The CDR3 protein is CASSPREGVTTDTQYF. CDR3 bases: TGTGCCAGCAGTCCCCGAGAGGGGGTGACCACAGATACGCAGTATTTT.